A selection of T cell receptor beta chains follows, all from one sample in a study of graft-versus-host responses after intestinal transplantation. Their antigen targets remain unknown. This table comes from immunoSEQ multiplex PCR, and its TCRdb copy is limited to in-frame clones, with some not included. The sample has over 100,000 clones, 80% to 95% seen once. Material: unstimulated CD4+ T cells sorted from spleen or lymph node cells, obtained before intestinal transplant. These receptors were collected from a human donor who received an intestinal transplant. The CDR3 runs from the conserved cysteine through the conserved F or W. Each record gives: clone size, D gene, V gene, J gene, CDR3 protein, CDR3 DNA. D genes are given only for firm matches. For some rows the clone size is stated as once, few or many, or as a class when expanded; others skip it.

>-|-|TRBV5-8|TRBJ2-5
CASSLKGQETQYF
TGTGCCAGCAGCTTGAAAGGGCAAGAGACCCAGTACTTC
>-|TRBD1|TRBV11-2|TRBJ2-7
CASSTRTGGAYNEQYF
TGTGCCAGCAGCACACGAACAGGGGGCGCTTATAACGAGCAGTACTTC
>-|-|TRBV29-1|TRBJ1-3
CSVEERGFSGNTIYF
TGCAGCGTTGAAGAAAGGGGGTTCTCTGGAAACACCATATATTTT
>-|-|TRBV7-9|TRBJ2-7
CASSFGDTREQYF
TGTGCCAGCAGCTTTGGCGATACCCGAGAGCAGTACTTC
>-|TRBD2|TRBV7-6|TRBJ2-2
CASSQTSGTNTGELFF
TGTGCCAGCAGCCAGACTAGCGGGACGAACACCGGGGAGCTGTTTTTT
>-|-|TRBV4-1|TRBJ2-3
CASKPAGQSTDTQYF
TGCGCCAGCAAGCCAGCGGGACAAAGCACAGATACGCAGTATTTT
>-|TRBD1|TRBV6-6|TRBJ2-7
CASTLQGRGPPEQYF
TGTGCCAGCACCCTCCAGGGCAGGGGGCCCCCCGAGCAGTACTTC
>-|-|TRBV7-9|TRBJ1-2
CASSHRDNYGYTF
TGTGCCAGCAGCCACAGGGATAACTATGGCTACACCTTC
>-|-|TRBV19|TRBJ1-5
CATQRTHNSNQPQHF
TGTGCCACCCAACGCACACATAATAGCAATCAGCCCCAGCATTTT
>-|-|TRBV18|TRBJ1-3
CASSPTFGSTSGNTIYF
TGTGCCAGCTCACCCACTTTCGGAAGCACCTCTGGAAACACCATATATTTT
>once|TRBD2|TRBV5-5|TRBJ2-5
CASGAGGGPETQYF
TGTGCCAGCGGAGCGGGAGGGGGCCCGGAGACCCAGTACTTC
>-|TRBD2|TRBV13|TRBJ2-3
CASSPTSLKTLTDTQYF
TGTGCCAGCTCTCCGACTAGCCTCAAAACCCTCACAGATACGCAGTATTTT
>once|-|TRBV7-3|TRBJ1-2
CASSPDPGGYTF
TGTGCCAGCAGCCCCGATCCGGGAGGCTACACCTTC
>-|-|TRBV9|TRBJ1-3
CASSVDGAPSGNTIYF
TGTGCCAGCAGCGTAGACGGGGCCCCGTCTGGAAACACCATATATTTT
>-|-|TRBV27|TRBJ2-3
CASSLQGYTDTQYF
TGTGCCAGCAGTTTACAGGGTTACACAGATACGCAGTATTTT
>-|-|TRBV6-1|TRBJ1-5
CASRMNSNQPQHF
TGTGCCAGCAGAATGAATAGCAATCAGCCCCAGCATTTT
>-|-|TRBV5-4|TRBJ1-1
CASSNRDKNTEAFF
TGTGCCAGCAGCAACCGGGACAAGAACACTGAAGCTTTCTTT
>-|TRBD1|TRBV7-9|TRBJ2-7
CASSHQGAEQYF
TGTGCCAGCAGCCATCAGGGGGCCGAGCAGTACTTC
>-|TRBD2|TRBV11-1|TRBJ2-1
CASSRPGLYNNEQFF
TGTGCCAGCAGTCGACCGGGACTATACAACAATGAGCAGTTCTTC
>once|TRBD2|TRBV2|TRBJ2-3
CASRGTSIADTQYF
TGTGCCAGCAGAGGGACTAGTATAGCAGATACGCAGTATTTT
>-|-|TRBV29-1|TRBJ1-1
CSVEGGRTEAFF
TGCAGCGTTGAAGGGGGGCGAACTGAAGCTTTCTTT
>-|TRBD2|TRBV5-1|TRBJ2-1
CASSRLRVGRAGGTYNEQFF
TGCGCCAGCAGCCGTCTTCGGGTCGGACGGGCGGGAGGCACCTACAATGAGCAGTTCTTC
>-|-|TRBV10-1|TRBJ2-5
CASSESAGRETQYF
TGCGCCAGCAGTGAGTCGGCAGGGAGGGAGACCCAGTACTTC
>-|-|TRBV10-3|TRBJ1-2
CAISEQVYYGYTF
TGTGCCATCAGTGAACAGGTCTACTATGGCTACACCTTC
>-|-|TRBV6-6|TRBJ1-4
CASSPIKKLFF
TGTGCCAGCAGTCCAATAAAAAAACTGTTTTTT
>-|TRBD2|TRBV2|TRBJ2-7
CASSEREGPYEQYF
TGTGCCAGCAGTGAACGGGAGGGCCCCTACGAGCAGTACTTC
>-|-|TRBV28|TRBJ2-1
CASSPSSRGDHNEQFF
TGTGCCAGCAGTCCGTCCTCACGCGGGGACCACAATGAGCAGTTCTTC
>-|TRBD1|TRBV5-1|TRBJ1-1
CASSLGDRGEAFF
TGCGCCAGCAGCTTGGGGGACAGGGGTGAAGCTTTCTTT
>-|-|TRBV7-9|TRBJ2-3
CASSLVSLMLSTDTQYF
TGTGCCAGCAGCTTGGTTTCCCTAATGCTTAGCACAGATACGCAGTATTTT
>-|-|TRBV7-8|TRBJ2-4
CASSQELAKNIQYF
TGTGCCAGCAGCCAAGAATTAGCCAAAAACATTCAGTACTTC
>-|TRBD1|TRBV28|TRBJ1-3
CASSPPTGGARGNTIYF
TGTGCCAGCAGTCCCCCGACAGGGGGCGCGCGGGGAAACACCATATATTTT
>-|-|TRBV5-1|TRBJ1-1
CASSGQSYMNTEAFF
TGCGCCAGCAGCGGACAGAGCTACATGAACACTGAAGCTTTCTTT
>-|-|TRBV7-2|TRBJ2-1
CASSLQTGREQFF
TGTGCCAGCAGCCTTCAAACAGGGCGGGAGCAGTTCTTC
>-|TRBD1|TRBV27|TRBJ2-7
CASSLFLSGTGEQYF
TGTGCCAGCAGTTTATTCTTGAGCGGGACAGGGGAGCAGTACTTC
>-|TRBD2|TRBV6-5|TRBJ2-1
CASSYLSGMAYNEQFF
TGTGCCAGCAGTTACTTGAGCGGGATGGCCTACAATGAGCAGTTCTTC
>-|-|TRBV19|TRBJ1-5
CASSEGGSNQPQHF
TGTGCCAGTAGTGAGGGAGGGAGCAATCAGCCCCAGCATTTT
>-|-|TRBV28|TRBJ2-7
CASSLTGTGFFYEQYF
TGTGCCAGCAGCCTAACCGGGACCGGTTTTTTCTACGAGCAGTACTTC
>-|-|TRBV30|TRBJ1-4
CAWSVRGSLNEKLFF
TGTGCCTGGAGTGTGCGGGGCAGCCTTAATGAAAAACTGTTTTTT
>-|TRBD1|TRBV27|TRBJ2-4
CASSSRQGGLAKNIQYF
TGTGCCAGCAGTTCCCGACAGGGTGGGCTAGCCAAAAACATTCAGTACTTC
>-|-|TRBV9|TRBJ2-1
CASSAPRAVSTYNEQFF
TGTGCCAGCAGCGCCCCGAGGGCTGTATCGACCTACAATGAGCAGTTCTTC